These 15 T cell receptor beta chains originate from one sample sequenced in a study of blood T cell repertoires in COVID-19. Assay: immunoSEQ multiplex PCR; the TCRdb copy retains only in-frame clones and omits some. The repertoire holds 450,000 or so clones, with about 90% as singletons. Sequenced input: peripheral blood. The receptors here all came from a man younger than 35 with COVID-19, enrolled during active disease.

V and J are TRBV18 and TRBJ2-7, with 8 bases identical to TRBD1. Germline V CDR1 and CDR2: KGHSH, LQKENI. The CDR3 spans 16 residues. V trimming: 0 bases; J trimming: 5 bases; junction bases outside the gene matches: 9. This CDR3 reads CASSPPFTGGVNEQYF. DNA for the CDR3: TGTGCCAGCTCACCACCTTTTACAGGGGGAGTAAACGAGCAGTACTTC. Full variable domain (rest looked up from reference TRBV18 and TRBJ2-7): NAGVMQNPRHLVRRRGQEARLRCSPMKGHSHVYWYRQLPEEGLKFMVYLQKENIIDESGMPKERFSAEFPKEGPSILRIQQVVRGDSAAYFCASSPPFTGGVNEQYFGPGTRLTVT.

The chain joins TRBV7-2 to TRBJ2-7, with 7 bases fitting TRBD1. Germline V gene sequence: CDR1 SGHTA, CDR2 FQGNSA. V dropped 4 bases and J dropped 2; count of bases not matched to a gene: 11. CDR3 size: 16 residues. The CDR3 region is CASSSPPGQPPYEQYF. CDR3 DNA sequence: TGTGCCAGCAGCTCGCCTCCGGGACAGCCCCCCTACGAGCAGTACTTC.

The chain has TRBV9 and TRBJ2-1; 7 nucleotides line up with TRBD1. Trimming at V came to 3 bases and at J to 4 bases, leaving 7 bases not matched to a gene. The CDR3 consists of 15 residues. Germline V gene lookup returns CDR1 SGDLS and CDR2 YYNGEE. CDR3: CASSDRQGTYNEQFF. The CDR3 DNA follows: TGTGCCAGCAGCGATCGACAGGGCACTTACAATGAGCAGTTCTTC.

The table lists this clone with a count of one. The rearrangement links TRBV25-1 to TRBJ2-1, with 11 bases fitting TRBD2. The trim removed 1 base at V and 5 bases at J, leaving 4 bases unmatched. There are 16 residues in the CDR3. CDR1 is MGHDK, CDR2 SYGVNS, per germline. CDR3 in amino acids: CASSEFSGGADNEQFF. In DNA form, the CDR3 reads TGTGCCAGCAGTGAATTTAGCGGGGGGGCCGACAATGAGCAGTTCTTC.

The V and J genes are TRBV7-9 and TRBJ2-1; possible D gene TRBD2, 6 bases. Germline V gene sequence: CDR1 SEHNR, CDR2 FQNEAQ (reference sequence). CDR3 length: 13 amino acids. Trimming stripped 3 bases from V and 7 bases from J, with 10 bases between. The CDR3 nucleotides read TGTGCCAGCAGCTTCCCCGCGGGGAATGAGCAGTTCTTC. Protein product: CASSFPAGNEQFF.

The chain couples TRBV9 to TRBJ2-3; D possibly corresponds to TRBD2 (6 bases). V was shortened by 4 bases and J by 3 bases, with 15 bases between the two germline ends. The CDR3 sequence is 15 residues long. CDR1 and CDR2 (germline): SGDLS, YYNGEE. This CDR3 is CASSSRAGLTDTQYF. The CDR3 DNA sequence: TGTGCCAGCAGCTCCCGAGCGGGTCTGACAGATACGCAGTATTTT. The whole variable domain, filled in from reference TRBV9 and TRBJ2-3, reads DSGVTQTPKHLITATGQRVTLRCSPRSGDLSVYWYQQSLDQGLQFLIQYYNGEERAKGNILERFSAQQFPDLHSELNLSSLELGDSALYFCASSSRAGLTDTQYFGPGTRLTVL.

The chain links TRBV21-1 to TRBJ2-1; whether TRBD2, the table's D call, matches the DNA was not checked. TRBV21-1 is a known pseudogene. The CDR3 consists of 15 residues. The CDR3 protein is CASSLDGKVDNEQFF. The CDR3 DNA sequence: TGTGCCAGCAGTCTGGACGGGAAGGTGGACAATGAGCAGTTCTTC.

This clone was counted once. The rearrangement joins TRBV5-4 to TRBJ2-2; 12 bases are a match to TRBD2. The CDR3 contains 17 residues. CDR1 is SGHNT and CDR2 is YYREEE in the germline V gene (reference sequence). Trimming took 0 bases from V and 7 from J; bases not matched to a gene: 7. CDR3: CASSLGGTSGRSGELFF. The DNA of the CDR3 is TGTGCCAGCAGCTTGGGGGGAACTAGCGGGAGGAGCGGGGAGCTGTTTTTT.

This sequence joins TRBV3-1 (or the pseudogene TRBV3-2) and TRBJ2-5; possible D gene TRBD2, 6 bases. With 5 bases removed from V and 2 bases from J, the gap between germline ends came to 12 bases. CDR1 is LGHDT, CDR2 YNNKEL, per germline (reference sequence). The CDR3 has 14 amino acids. CDR3: CASSFGTRQETQYF. The CDR3 nucleotides read TGTGCCAGCAGCTTCGGGACTCGTCAAGAGACCCAGTACTTC.

This chain links TRBV10-2 with TRBJ1-6; possible D gene TRBD1, 5 bases. Germline V CDR1 and CDR2: WSHSY, SAAADI. The CDR3 is 15 residues long. V was shortened by 8 bases and J by 8 bases, with 19 bases between the two germline ends. CDR3 region: CASDEGVDGDSPLHF. The CDR3 region has the DNA TGCGCCAGCGATGAAGGGGTTGATGGTGATTCACCCCTCCACTTT.

The V gene is TRBV20-1, the J gene TRBJ2-7; perhaps TRBD2 as D (6 bases). V was trimmed by 3 bases and J by 2 bases, leaving 14 bases between them. This CDR3 region has 14 residues. Looked up from germline, CDR1 is DFQATT and CDR2 is SNEGSKA (reference sequence). DNA for the CDR3: TGCAGTGCTAGTCCGGGACTCAAACCCTACGAGCAGTACTTC. Translating gives CSASPGLKPYEQYF.

The chain recombines TRBV20-1 with TRBJ2-5; D unresolved. Germline V gene data show CDR1 as DFQATT and CDR2 as SNEGSKA (reference sequence). Deletions cut 4 bases from V and 2 bases from J, with 5 bases between. The CDR3 spans 11 residues. The CDR3 region has the DNA TGCAGTGCTATGCTACAAGAGACCCAGTACTTC. Protein product: CSAMLQETQYF.

V is TRBV6-6 and J is TRBJ2-3; D not certain. Trimming left V 2 bases short and J 2 bases short, with 8 bases between. The CDR3 contains 14 residues. Germline CDR1 reads MNHNY; CDR2 reads SVGAGI (reference sequence). The CDR3 spells CASSYDGLTDTQYF. As DNA, the CDR3 is TGTGCCAGCAGTTACGATGGCCTCACAGATACGCAGTATTTT.

The chain couples TRBV3-1 (or the pseudogene TRBV3-2) to TRBJ1-2; tentatively, D is TRBD1 (5 bases). Germline V CDR1 and CDR2: LGHDT, YNNKEL (reference sequence). The ends were cut back, 1 base at V and 13 bases at J, with 13 bases in the middle. CDR3 size: 12 residues. DNA for the CDR3: TGTGCCAGCAGCCAAGTCGGGGGTGATGGCACCTTC. Protein product: CASSQVGGDGTF.

This rearrangement joins TRBV6-5 to TRBJ2-7; TRBD1 might be the D (6 bases). V was shortened by 5 bases and J by 6 bases, with 17 bases between the two germline ends. The CDR3 has 14 amino acids. CDR1 is MNHEY and CDR2 is SVGAGI in the germline V gene. CDR3 residues: CASSPLTGQGEQYF. The CDR3 DNA sequence: TGTGCCAGCAGTCCCCTAACAGGGCAAGGCGAGCAGTACTTC.